This T cell receptor (beta chain) stems from a study of T-cell memory formation after mild COVID-19. Researchers used 5'RACE with constant-segment primers to make TCR alpha and TCR beta cDNA libraries that carry sample barcodes and UMIs. From the 5' RACE reads, TCRdb called clonotypes with MiXCR, one entry per CDR3 protein. The top ten hold 3.5% of the sample, which has 220,000 or so distinct CDR3 sequences, just over 9.5% seen once. A word on this clonotype: The antigen remains undetermined.

General observations from the study: Among CD4+ contracting clones, most were CM and EM, and CD8+ ones EMRA.

The J segment lost 5 bases and the V segment lost 0 bases, leaving 12 bases of the junction unmatched. CDR1 and CDR2 (germline): SGHRS, YFSETQ. The CDR3 totals 17 residues. The J gene is TRBJ1-2, the V gene TRBV5-1; TRBD1 matches at 8 bases. The TCR was taken from a man between 18 and 35 years old who had mild COVID-19 (a few samples of this study predate the infection). Cell type and time point are not known. The source material was PBMCs or a T cell subset sorted from them (not recorded which). The CDR3 reads CASSLEGRGLTTYGYTF. The CDR3 DNA is TGCGCCAGCAGCTTGGAAGGCAGGGGGCTGACAACGTATGGCTACACCTTC.